These 25 T cell receptor beta chains were sequenced from one sample in a study of T cell responses to AZD1222 COVID-19 vaccine. The assay was immunoSEQ multiplex PCR, and TCRdb's table has in-frame clones only and misses some. The sample comprises about 110,000 clones, around 84% of which are singletons, and 2.5% to 4% rests with the top ten. The material sequenced was peripheral blood, taken on day 0 of AZD1222 vaccination. The receptors derive from an adult in good health.

The CDR3 DNA reads as TGTGCCAGCAGCCAAGATAGAGCGGGATTAGCCAAAAACATTCAGTACTTC. Amino acids: CASSQDRAGLAKNIQYF. The J gene is TRBJ2-4, the V gene TRBV3-1 (or the pseudogene TRBV3-2), with TRBD2 identical over 7 bases. The CDR3 is 17 residues long. The germline gives CDR1 LGHDT, CDR2 YNNKEL (reference sequence). The junction had 5 bases not matched to a gene; V was cut back by 0 bases and J by 0 bases.

The genes are TRBV6-1 and TRBJ1-6, with no clear D. This CDR3 is built from 15 residues. In germline, CDR1 is MNHNS, CDR2 SASEGT. The V gene lost 1 base and the J gene lost 10 bases, with 14 bases spanning the gap. CDR3 DNA: TGTGCCAGCAGTGAAGTAGTGGAGGGTAACTCACCCCTCCACTTT. Its protein is CASSEVVEGNSPLHF.

V and J are TRBV30 and TRBJ1-3; D is unresolved. Germline CDR1 reads GTSNPN; CDR2 reads SVGIG (reference sequence). Between the trimmed V and J ends, which lost 2 bases and 3 bases, there was a span of 5 bases. The CDR3 is 12 amino acids. The CDR3 sequence: CAWSPGGNTIYF. The CDR3 DNA follows: TGTGCCTGGAGTCCTGGTGGAAACACCATATATTTT.

The chain uses TRBV7-2 and TRBJ1-1; no reliable D call. Trimming left V 5 bases short and J 8 bases short, with 15 bases between. Per the germline V gene, CDR1 is SGHTA and CDR2 is FQGNSA. This CDR3 spans 13 amino acids. Here the CDR3 reads CASSPPHMYEAFF. For the CDR3, the DNA is TGTGCCAGCAGCCCACCCCATATGTACGAAGCTTTCTTT.

V gene TRBV21-1 combines with J gene TRBJ2-2; the table's TRBD1 call for D was not verified on the DNA. TRBV21-1 is a pseudogene segment. This CDR3 contains 14 residues. CDR3 protein: CASRVQGRTGELFF. As DNA, the CDR3 is TGTGCCAGCAGGGTACAGGGGCGCACCGGGGAGCTGTTTTTT.

The V and J genes are TRBV6-1 and TRBJ1-4; unclear D gene. Germline CDR1 and CDR2: MNHNS and SASEGT. This CDR3 region has 17 residues. With 4 bases removed from V and 7 bases from J, the gap between germline ends came to 22 bases. The CDR3 bases are TGTGCCAGCAGTGGACGGAGTTTTCGCGAACTCGGTGAAAAACTGTTTTTT. Translated, it gives CASSGRSFRELGEKLFF.

The rearrangement joins TRBV28 to TRBJ2-3, with 11 bases aligning to TRBD2. The V segment lost 6 bases and the J segment 2 bases; nucleotides outside the gene matches: 4. This CDR3 has 15 amino acids. Germline V lookup: CDR1 MDHEN, CDR2 SYDVKM. The CDR3 region is CASSRSGGATDTQYF. CDR3 DNA: TGTGCCAGCAGCCGTAGCGGGGGGGCCACAGATACGCAGTATTTT.

This chain connects TRBV13 to TRBJ1-2; D gene ambiguous. The germline V gene encodes CDR1 PRHDT and CDR2 FYEKMQ (reference sequence). The CDR3 runs 11 residues. V lost 2 bases to trimming and J lost 14 bases, with 12 bases between them. The CDR3 region has the DNA TGTGCCAGCAGCTTACAACGGCGTTTGACCTTC. This gives the protein CASSLQRRLTF. Filled out from reference TRBV13 and TRBJ1-2, the complete variable domain reads AAGVIQSPRHLIKEKRETATLKCYPIPRHDTVYWYQQGPGQDPQFLISFYEKMQSDKGSIPDRFSAQQFSDYHSELNMSSLELGDSALYFCASSLQRRLTFGSGTRLTVV.

The gene calls are TRBV9 and TRBJ1-6; TRBD1 matches at 9 bases. The CDR3 covers 15 residues. From germline, CDR1 is SGDLS and CDR2 YYNGEE. The V segment lost 0 bases and the J segment 6 bases; nucleotides outside the gene matches: 1. CDR3 DNA sequence: TGTGCCAGCAGCGTAGCACAGGGGGCTAATTCACCCCTCCACTTT. Protein sequence: CASSVAQGANSPLHF.

The chain recombines TRBV3-1 (or the pseudogene TRBV3-2) with TRBJ1-2; D ambiguous. V lost 4 bases, J lost 2 bases, and 11 bases lay in between. Germline V lookup: CDR1 LGHDT, CDR2 YNNKEL (reference sequence). This CDR3 spans 14 amino acids. The CDR3 DNA reads TGTGCCAGCAGCCCCCAGCAGGCCAACTATGGCTACACCTTC. This codes for CASSPQQANYGYTF.

V usage is TRBV30 and J usage is TRBJ1-1; no reliable D call. The germline V gene encodes CDR1 GTSNPN and CDR2 SVGIG (reference sequence). CDR3 length equals 11 residues. V dropped 3 bases and J dropped 4 bases, with 6 bases sitting between them. The DNA for the CDR3 is TGTGCCTGGAGCGATTTCACTGAAGCTTTCTTT. Amino acid sequence: CAWSDFTEAFF.

This sequence joins TRBV2 and TRBJ1-5, with 7 nucleotides matching TRBD1. After removal of 6 bases from V and 1 base from J, the junction contained 9 bases not matched to a gene. This CDR3 spans 16 amino acids. Germline V CDR1 and CDR2: SNHLY, FYNNEI. This chain's CDR3 is CASRPDGTASNQPQHF. CDR3 in DNA: TGTGCCAGCAGGCCGGACGGGACAGCAAGCAATCAGCCCCAGCATTTT.

CDR3 loop: CASTTGGRRNSPLHF. In nucleotides, the CDR3 is TGTGCCAGCACCACAGGAGGCAGGAGAAATTCACCCCTCCACTTT. This chain joins TRBV28 and TRBJ1-6; TRBD1 might be the D (5 bases). CDR3 length: 15 residues. Trimming removed 7 bases from V and 7 bases from J, with 17 bases in between. Germline V CDR1 and CDR2: MDHEN, SYDVKM.

This chain connects TRBV5-4 to TRBJ2-7; perhaps TRBD1 as D (6 bases). V was shortened by 5 bases and J by 3 bases, with 21 bases between the two germline ends. CDR1 and CDR2 (germline): SGHNT, YYREEE (reference sequence). The CDR3 contains 16 residues. The CDR3 DNA reads TGTGCCAGCAGTTCCACCACCAGGGGTTTGGGCTACGAGCAGTACTTC. Its protein product is CASSSTTRGLGYEQYF.

The chain recombines TRBV19 with TRBJ1-4, with D unclear. The CDR3 loop spans 15 amino acids. Germline V CDR1 and CDR2: LNHDA, SQIVND (reference sequence). Between the trimmed V and J ends, which lost 5 bases and 6 bases, there was a span of 16 bases. CDR3 protein: CASSVPEVNYEKLFF. CDR3 bases: TGTGCCAGTAGTGTGCCAGAAGTCAACTATGAAAAACTGTTTTTT.

The chain is built from TRBV5-4 and TRBJ2-2; 9 bases align to TRBD2. Germline values: CDR1 SGHNT, CDR2 YYREEE (reference sequence). The J segment lost 6 bases and the V segment lost 2 bases, leaving 8 bases of the junction unmatched. CDR3 size: 16 residues. The CDR3 spells CASSFFAGGHAGELFF. Here the CDR3 DNA reads TGTGCCAGCAGCTTCTTCGCGGGGGGGCACGCCGGGGAGCTGTTTTTT. The complete variable domain, with remaining parts taken from reference TRBV5-4 and TRBJ2-2, reads ETGVTQSPTHLIKTRGQQVTLRCSSQSGHNTVSWYQQALGQGPQFIFQYYREEENGRGNFPPRFSGLQFPNYSSELNVNALELDDSALYLCASSFFAGGHAGELFFGEGSRLTVL.

The chain is built from TRBV5-6 and TRBJ2-2; 11 bases are a match to TRBD2. The germline CDR1 and CDR2 sequences are SGHDT and YYEEEE. V lost 0 bases and J lost 1; bases outside the gene matches: 2. The CDR3 is 17 amino acids. The CDR3 reads CASSLGLAGLNTGELFF. The CDR3 nucleotides read TGTGCCAGCAGCTTGGGACTAGCGGGACTGAACACCGGGGAGCTGTTTTTT.

The chain couples TRBV19 to TRBJ2-6; 11 bases match TRBD1. In germline, CDR1 is LNHDA, CDR2 SQIVND (reference sequence). J lost 0 bases, V lost 5 bases, and 6 bases had no gene match. The CDR3 has 18 amino acids. The CDR3 sequence: CASSHGQGATSGANVLTF. The CDR3 DNA follows: TGTGCCAGTAGTCACGGACAGGGGGCTACCTCTGGGGCCAACGTCCTGACTTTC.

The V call is TRBV7-2, the J call TRBJ2-1, with 11 bases fitting TRBD2. CDR3 length: 18 residues. In germline, CDR1 is SGHTA, CDR2 FQGNSA. V trimming: 1 base; J trimming: 1 base; junction bases outside the gene matches: 6. Here the CDR3 DNA reads TGTGCCAGCAGCTTAGTTAGCGGGGGGGCTTCTTCCTACAATGAGCAGTTCTTC. It yields the protein CASSLVSGGASSYNEQFF.

The chain is built from TRBV5-8 and TRBJ2-1; 9 nucleotides line up with TRBD2. The CDR3 length is 16 residues. The junction had 11 bases not matched to a gene; V was cut back by 4 bases and J by 6 bases. The germline V gene encodes CDR1 SGHTS and CDR2 YDEGEE. CDR3 in amino acids: CASSPAGTSFGNEQFF. CDR3 DNA: TGTGCCAGCAGCCCGGCCGGGACTAGCTTTGGCAATGAGCAGTTCTTC.

V is TRBV2 and J is TRBJ1-4; D is perhaps TRBD1 (6 bases). This CDR3 contains 14 residues. CDR1 is SNHLY and CDR2 is FYNNEI in the germline V gene. Trimming removed 5 bases from V and 6 bases from J, with 13 bases in between. The CDR3 sequence: CASSKTGSDEKLFF. The CDR3 coding sequence is TGTGCCAGCAGTAAAACAGGGTCGGATGAAAAACTGTTTTTT.

The chain is built from TRBV6-5 and TRBJ2-2, with 7 positions matching TRBD1. V lost 6 bases and J lost 6; bases outside the gene matches: 7. Germline assignment: CDR1 MNHEY and CDR2 SVGAGI. The CDR3 consists of 14 residues. The CDR3 nucleotides are TGTGCCAGCAGGACCCCAACAGGGGCCGGGGAGCTGTTTTTT. Its protein product is CASRTPTGAGELFF.

J is TRBJ1-2 and V is TRBV19, with D perhaps matching TRBD1 (5 bases). V was cut by 7 bases and J by 4 bases, with 13 bases left in between. The CDR3 spans 13 residues. CDR1 is LNHDA and CDR2 is SQIVND in the germline V gene (reference sequence). The CDR3: CASTPGLIYGYTF. The DNA for the CDR3 is TGTGCCAGTACCCCGGGACTGATCTATGGCTACACCTTC.

J is TRBJ2-2 and V is TRBV5-1; D may correspond to TRBD1 or TRBD2 (5 bases each). This CDR3 is 16 amino acids long. CDR1 and CDR2 (germline): SGHRS, YFSETQ. Deletions cut 0 bases from V and 5 bases from J, with 14 bases between. The CDR3 region has the DNA TGCGCCAGCAGCTTGGCCGGGGCCCTAGGGACCGGGGAGCTGTTTTTT. This codes for CASSLAGALGTGELFF.

The CDR3 coding sequence is TGCAGTGTAAGGCAGGACTATGGCTACACCTTC. Protein product: CSVRQDYGYTF. This chain links TRBV20-1 with TRBJ1-2; the D is unclear. Germline CDR1 reads DFQATT; CDR2 reads SNEGSKA (reference sequence). The CDR3 totals 11 residues. The germline V and J ends were trimmed by 7 bases and 3 bases, with 9 bases remaining between them.